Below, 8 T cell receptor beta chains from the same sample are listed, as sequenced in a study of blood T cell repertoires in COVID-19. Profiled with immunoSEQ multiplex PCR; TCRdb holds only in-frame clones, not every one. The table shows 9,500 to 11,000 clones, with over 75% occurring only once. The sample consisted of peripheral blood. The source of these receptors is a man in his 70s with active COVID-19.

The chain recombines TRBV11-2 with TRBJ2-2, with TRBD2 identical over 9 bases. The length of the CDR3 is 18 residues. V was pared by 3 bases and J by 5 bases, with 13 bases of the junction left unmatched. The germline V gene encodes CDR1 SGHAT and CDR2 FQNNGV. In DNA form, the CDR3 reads TGTGCCAGCAGCTTCGTCGGACTCGCGGGGGGGAGGACCGGGGAGCTGTTTTTT. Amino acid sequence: CASSFVGLAGGRTGELFF.

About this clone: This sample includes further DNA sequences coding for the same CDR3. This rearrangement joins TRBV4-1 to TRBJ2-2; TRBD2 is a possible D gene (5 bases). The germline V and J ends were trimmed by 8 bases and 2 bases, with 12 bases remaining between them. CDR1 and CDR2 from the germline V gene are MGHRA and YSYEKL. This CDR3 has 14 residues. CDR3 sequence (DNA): TGCGCCAGCTCCGACCGGGGAAACACCGGGGAGCTGTTTTTT. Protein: CASSDRGNTGELFF.

The CDR3 reads CASSLGRSSYEQYF. CDR3 coding DNA: TGCGCCAGCAGCTTGGGCCGCAGCTCCTACGAGCAGTACTTC. This chain connects TRBV5-1 to TRBJ2-7; D unclear. The CDR3 contains 14 residues. Germline V gives CDR1 SGHRS, CDR2 YFSETQ. Trimming stripped 0 bases from V and 0 bases from J, with 7 bases between.

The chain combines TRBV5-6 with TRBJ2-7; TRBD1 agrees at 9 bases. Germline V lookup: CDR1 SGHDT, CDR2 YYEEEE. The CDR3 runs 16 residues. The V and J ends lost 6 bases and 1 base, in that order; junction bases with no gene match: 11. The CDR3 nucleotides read TGTGCCAGCATCCAGGGTCCGGGACAGGGATCCTACGAGCAGTACTTC. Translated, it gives CASIQGPGQGSYEQYF.

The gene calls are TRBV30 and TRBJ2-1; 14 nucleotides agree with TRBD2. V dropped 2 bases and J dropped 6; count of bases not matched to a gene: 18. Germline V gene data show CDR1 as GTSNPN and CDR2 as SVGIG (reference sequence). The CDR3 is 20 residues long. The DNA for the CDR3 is TGTGCCTGGAGTCCACCCGGGACTAGCGGGGGTGCCCCCTTAATCAATGAGCAGTTCTTC. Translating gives CAWSPPGTSGGAPLINEQFF.

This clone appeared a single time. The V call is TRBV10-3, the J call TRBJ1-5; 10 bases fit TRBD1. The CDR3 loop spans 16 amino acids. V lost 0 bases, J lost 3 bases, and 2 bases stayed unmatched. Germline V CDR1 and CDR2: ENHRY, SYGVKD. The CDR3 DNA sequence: TGTGCCATCAGTGAGTCGACAGGGGGCAACAATCAGCCCCAGCATTTT. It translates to CAISESTGGNNQPQHF.

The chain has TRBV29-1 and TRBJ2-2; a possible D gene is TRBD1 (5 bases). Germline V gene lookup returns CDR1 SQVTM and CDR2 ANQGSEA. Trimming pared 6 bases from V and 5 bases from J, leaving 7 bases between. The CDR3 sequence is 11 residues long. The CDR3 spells CSVRVTGELFF. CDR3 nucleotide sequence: TGCAGCGTCAGGGTAACCGGGGAGCTGTTTTTT.

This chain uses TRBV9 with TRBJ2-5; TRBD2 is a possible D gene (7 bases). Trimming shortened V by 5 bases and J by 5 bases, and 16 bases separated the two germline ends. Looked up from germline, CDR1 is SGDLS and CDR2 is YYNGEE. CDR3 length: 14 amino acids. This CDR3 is CASSLTGGRETQYF. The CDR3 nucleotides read TGTGCCAGCAGTCTAACGGGGGGCCGGGAGACCCAGTACTTC.